The 17 T cell receptor beta chains below were found in one sample sequenced in a study of CD8 T cells in ankylosing spondylitis (dated by TCRdb to 2016 to 2017). The full study reports these points: Blood from ankylosing spondylitis patients appeared to be characterized by a TCR beta motif composed of roughly 8 highly homologous amino acid variants.

Libraries were constructed by 5' RACE. TCRdb lists the instrument as Illumina HiSeq 2500. In TCRdb, the public reads were trimmed at Q25 with fastp and aligned with MiXCR, with productive beta chains retained. When rows share a CDR3 protein, they turn into one entry using the most common DNA and genes. The sample includes 400,000 or so distinct CDR3 sequences, with more than 25% observed a single time. Jointly, the top ten make up about 0.9% of the sample. No antigen is known for these receptors. Sequencing input: blood, either unsorted or a sorted T cell fraction (not recorded which). The receptor set was obtained from a male donor with ankylosing spondylitis.

This clonotype has more than one count but fewer than ten. The chain has TRBV12-3 or TRBV12-4 and TRBJ1-1, with TRBD1 as a possible D gene (6 bases). Trimming removed 7 bases at V and 2 bases at J, with 14 bases between. The CDR3 loop spans 14 amino acids. CDR3 protein: CASNQGHKNTEAFF. The CDR3 bases are TGTGCCAGCAACCAGGGACACAAAAACACTGAAGCTTTCTTT.

The V call is TRBV7-2, the J call TRBJ2-5; 8 bases line up with TRBD2. The CDR3 totals 13 residues. The junction had 4 bases not matched to a gene; V was cut back by 6 bases and J by 4 bases. CDR1 is SGHTA, CDR2 FQGNSA, per germline. The CDR3: CASRRSGVETQYF. Written as DNA, the CDR3 is TGTGCCAGCAGGCGTAGCGGGGTAGAGACCCAGTACTTC. The whole variable domain, remainder taken from reference TRBV7-2 and TRBJ2-5, is GAGVSQSPSNKVTEKGKDVELRCDPISGHTALYWYRQSLGQGLEFLIYFQGNSAPDKSGLPSDRFSAERTGGSVSTLTIQRTQQEDSAVYLCASRRSGVETQYFGPGTRLLVL.

The J gene is TRBJ1-2, the V gene TRBV19; 8 bases match TRBD1. V shed 5 bases and J 13 bases; nucleotides not matched to a gene: 12. The CDR3 covers 13 residues. Germline CDR1 LNHDA, CDR2 SQIVND (reference sequence). DNA for the CDR3: TGTGCCAGTAGTGGAGACAGGGGACGCGCTTTCACCTTC. Its translation: CASSGDRGRAFTF.

This clonotype has more than one count but fewer than ten. The chain joins TRBV11-2 to TRBJ2-3, with TRBD2 identical over 12 bases. This CDR3 spans 17 amino acids. The ends lost 5 bases at V and 0 bases at J; junction bases unmatched: 6. The germline V gene encodes CDR1 SGHAT and CDR2 FQNNGV. Written as DNA, the CDR3 is TGTGCCAGCAGCCCCCGGGGGACTAGCGGGAGCACAGATACGCAGTATTTT. As protein: CASSPRGTSGSTDTQYF.

The V and J genes are TRBV5-5 and TRBJ1-6; the match to TRBD1 covers 7 bases. Trimming took 3 bases from V and 9 from J; bases not matched to a gene: 12. The CDR3 runs to 16 residues. CDR1 is SGHKS, CDR2 YYEKEE, per germline (reference sequence). This CDR3 is CASSSPDRVEGSPLHF. The CDR3 DNA sequence: TGTGCCAGCAGCTCCCCCGACAGGGTCGAAGGTTCACCCCTCCACTTT.

This clonotype was recorded a few times. The chain links TRBV20-1 to TRBJ2-1; D gene uncertain. CDR3 length: 11 residues. V dropped 4 bases and J dropped 2 bases, with 3 bases sitting between them. CDR1 and CDR2 from the germline V gene are DFQATT and SNEGSKA (reference sequence). The CDR3 protein is CSANTYNEQFF. The CDR3 coding sequence is TGCAGTGCTAACACCTACAATGAGCAGTTCTTC.

This clonotype was counted only a few times. The chain employs TRBV6-6 and TRBJ2-2; the D gene is possibly TRBD2 (5 bases). The CDR3 consists of 13 residues. With 5 bases removed from V and 4 bases from J, the gap between germline ends came to 8 bases. Germline CDR1 is MNHNY and CDR2 is SVGAGI (reference sequence). The CDR3 is CASSQGSTGELFF. The CDR3 DNA follows: TGTGCCAGCAGTCAAGGGAGCACCGGGGAGCTGTTTTTT.

The chain carries TRBV29-1 and TRBJ2-3; D is possibly TRBD1 (6 bases). There are 14 residues in the CDR3. V lost 6 bases to trimming and J lost 0 bases, with 13 bases between them. The germline V gene encodes CDR1 SQVTM and CDR2 ANQGSEA. In nucleotides, the CDR3 is TGCAGCGTCGTGGACAGAGCTAGCACAGATACGCAGTATTTT. It encodes CSVVDRASTDTQYF.

The chain joins TRBV20-1 to TRBJ1-2; TRBD1 matches at 9 bases. CDR1 and CDR2 (germline): DFQATT, SNEGSKA (reference sequence). This CDR3 comprises 15 residues. V lost 3 bases to trimming and J lost 3 bases; unmatched junction nucleotides: 8. In DNA form, the CDR3 reads TGCAGTGCTAGCCACTTGACAGGGGGGGACTATGGCTACACCTTC. It is translated as CSASHLTGGDYGYTF.

The chain has TRBV5-6 and TRBJ2-1; 7 bases match TRBD2. CDR1 SGHDT and CDR2 YYEEEE come from the germline V gene. Trimming removed 6 bases from V and 9 bases from J; junction bases left unmatched: 12. The CDR3 length is 14 residues. CDR3 DNA: TGTGCCAGCATTCTCGGAGCGGGAAGGGGTGAGCAGTTCTTC. Amino acids: CASILGAGRGEQFF.

This clonotype appeared many times. The CDR3 DNA sequence: TGCAGCGTTGTGGATTATAGCGGGAGAGTTGAGACCCAGTACTTC. Its translation: CSVVDYSGRVETQYF. This chain uses TRBV29-1 with TRBJ2-5; 9 bases fit TRBD2. Germline CDR1 reads SQVTM; CDR2 reads ANQGSEA. V gave up 4 bases and J gave up 5 bases; unmatched junction bases: 11. The CDR3 is made up of 15 amino acids.

There are a few counts of this clonotype. The chain joins TRBV28 to TRBJ2-7, with 8 bases fitting TRBD1. This CDR3 spans 16 amino acids. V shed 4 bases and J 5 bases; nucleotides not matched to a gene: 13. CDR1 is MDHEN and CDR2 is SYDVKM in the germline V gene. CDR3 nucleotides: TGTGCCAGCAGTTCGACCTTCGGCAGGGGGCAAGACGAGCAGTACTTC. This translates into CASSSTFGRGQDEQYF.

This clonotype was recorded a few times. The rearrangement links TRBV20-1 to TRBJ2-1, with 9 positions matching TRBD2. The trim removed 2 bases at V and 2 bases at J, leaving 7 bases unmatched. Germline values: CDR1 DFQATT, CDR2 SNEGSKA (reference sequence). CDR3 length equals 16 residues. Here the CDR3 DNA reads TGCAGTGCTAGAATGGCTAGCGGGACCCCCTACAATGAGCAGTTCTTC. Protein product: CSARMASGTPYNEQFF.

This chain links TRBV5-1 with TRBJ1-2; 10 positions match TRBD1. This CDR3 contains 14 residues. Unmatched junction bases numbered 6, after V lost 4 bases and J lost 6 bases. CDR1 and CDR2 from the germline V gene are SGHRS and YFSETQ. The CDR3 DNA sequence: TGCGCCAGCAGCCTTATCGGGACAGGGGATGGCTACACCTTC. It translates to CASSLIGTGDGYTF. Full variable domain (outside the CDR3, taken from reference TRBV5-1 and TRBJ1-2): KAGVTQTPRYLIKTRGQQVTLSCSPISGHRSVSWYQQTPGQGLQFLFEYFSETQRNKGNFPGRFSGRQFSNSRSEMNVSTLELGDSALYLCASSLIGTGDGYTFGSGTRLTVV.

The chain uses TRBV7-2 and TRBJ2-3, with 9 positions matching TRBD2. Unmatched junction bases numbered 6, after V lost 3 bases and J lost 2 bases. Germline CDR1 SGHTA, CDR2 FQGNSA. CDR3 size: 16 residues. The CDR3: CASSFPAGGLTDTQYF. The CDR3 DNA is TGTGCCAGCAGCTTTCCAGCGGGAGGACTCACAGATACGCAGTATTTT.

This clonotype was picked up a small number of times. The V and J genes are TRBV27 and TRBJ2-7; 14 bases align to TRBD2. The V gene end was trimmed by 8 bases and the J gene end by 6 bases; junction bases not matched to a gene: 12. The CDR3 loop spans 16 amino acids. Germline V gene sequence: CDR1 MNHEY, CDR2 SMNVEV (reference sequence). CDR3 amino acids: CASASDGTSGRREQYV. CDR3 coding DNA: TGTGCCAGCGCCTCAGACGGGACTAGCGGGAGACGCGAGCAGTACGTC.

The gene calls are TRBV24-1 and TRBJ2-3; no definite D call. Germline loops: CDR1 KGHDR, CDR2 SFDVKD. Trimming removed 5 bases at V and 0 bases at J, with 8 bases between. The CDR3 has 14 residues. CDR3 amino acids: CATSGPLSTDTQYF. CDR3 in DNA: TGTGCCACCAGTGGGCCCCTTAGCACAGATACGCAGTATTTT.